This T cell receptor (beta chain) was captured by sequencing in a study of shared clonotypes between healthy human individuals. TCRdb's copy holds only in-frame clones and misses some; the assay was immunoSEQ multiplex PCR. The table shows roughly 2.2 million clones, with 80% to 95% occurring only once. Sequencing used naive CD4+ T cells from PBMCs. Regarding subset: CD45RA+ positively selected. The receptor's source is a young man in good health. Some clones in this sample may be carry-over from other donors' samples.

The CDR3 spells CASSYLDRKEKLFF. In DNA, the CDR3 is TGTGCCAGCAGTTACCTCGACAGGAAGGAAAAACTGTTTTTT. This rearrangement joins TRBV6-5 to TRBJ1-4; the D gene is possibly TRBD1 (6 bases). Trimming stripped 2 bases from V and 8 bases from J, with 12 bases between. Germline CDR1 reads MNHEY; CDR2 reads SVGAGI. The CDR3 totals 14 residues.